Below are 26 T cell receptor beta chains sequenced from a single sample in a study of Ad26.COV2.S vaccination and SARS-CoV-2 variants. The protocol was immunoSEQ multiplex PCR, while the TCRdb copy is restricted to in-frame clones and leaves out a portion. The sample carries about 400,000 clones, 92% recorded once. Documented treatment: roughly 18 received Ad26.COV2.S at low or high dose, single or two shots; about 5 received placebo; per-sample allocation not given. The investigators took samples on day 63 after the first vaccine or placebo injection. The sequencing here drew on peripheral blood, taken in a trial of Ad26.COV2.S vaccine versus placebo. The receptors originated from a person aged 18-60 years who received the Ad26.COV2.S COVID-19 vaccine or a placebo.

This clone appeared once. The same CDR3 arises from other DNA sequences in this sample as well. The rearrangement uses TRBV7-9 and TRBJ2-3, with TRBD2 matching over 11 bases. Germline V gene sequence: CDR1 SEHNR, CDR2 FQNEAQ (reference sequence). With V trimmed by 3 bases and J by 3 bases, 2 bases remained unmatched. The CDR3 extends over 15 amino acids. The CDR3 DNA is TGTGCCAGCAGCTTGGCTAGCGGGGGGACAGATACGCAGTATTTT. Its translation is CASSLASGGTDTQYF.

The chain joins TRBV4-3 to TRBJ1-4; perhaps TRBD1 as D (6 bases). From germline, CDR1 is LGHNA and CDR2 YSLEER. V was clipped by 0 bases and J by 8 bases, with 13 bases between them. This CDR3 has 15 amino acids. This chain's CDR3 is CASSQDGGYREKLFF. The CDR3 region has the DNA TGCGCCAGCAGCCAAGATGGGGGCTATCGGGAAAAACTGTTTTTT.

The CDR3 reads CASSASYNEQFF. In DNA form, the CDR3 reads TGTGCCAGCAGCGCCAGTTACAATGAGCAGTTCTTC. The chain carries TRBV9 and TRBJ2-1, with D unresolved. CDR1 SGDLS and CDR2 YYNGEE come from the germline V gene. Trimming took off 3 bases at V and 4 bases at J, with 5 bases between the two ends. CDR3 length equals 12 residues.

The CDR3 loop reads CASSIQGHYEQYF. The CDR3 DNA follows: TGTGCCAGTAGTATCCAGGGACACTACGAGCAGTACTTC. J is TRBJ2-7 and V is TRBV19; tentatively, D is TRBD1 (6 bases). Germline lookup yields CDR1 LNHDA and CDR2 SQIVND (reference sequence). V dropped 3 bases and J dropped 3 bases, with 9 bases sitting between them. This CDR3 region has 13 residues.

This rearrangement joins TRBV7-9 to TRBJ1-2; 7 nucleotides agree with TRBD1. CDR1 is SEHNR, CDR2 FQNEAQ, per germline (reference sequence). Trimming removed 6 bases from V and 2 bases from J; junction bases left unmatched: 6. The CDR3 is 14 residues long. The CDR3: CASSSTGINYGYTF. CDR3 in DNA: TGTGCCAGCAGTTCGACAGGGATCAACTATGGCTACACCTTC.

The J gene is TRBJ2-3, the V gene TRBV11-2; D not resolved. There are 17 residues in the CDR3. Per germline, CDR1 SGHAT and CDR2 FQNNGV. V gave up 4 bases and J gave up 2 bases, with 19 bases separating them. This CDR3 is CASSSTPRPFITDTQYF. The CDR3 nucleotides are TGTGCCAGCAGCTCAACCCCCCGCCCCTTCATCACAGATACGCAGTATTTT.

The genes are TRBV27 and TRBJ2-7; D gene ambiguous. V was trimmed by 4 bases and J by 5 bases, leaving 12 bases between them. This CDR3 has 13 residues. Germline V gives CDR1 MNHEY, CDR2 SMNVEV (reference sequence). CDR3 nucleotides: TGTGCCAGCAGTTCGGCAGGTTCACACGAGCAGTACTTC. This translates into CASSSAGSHEQYF.

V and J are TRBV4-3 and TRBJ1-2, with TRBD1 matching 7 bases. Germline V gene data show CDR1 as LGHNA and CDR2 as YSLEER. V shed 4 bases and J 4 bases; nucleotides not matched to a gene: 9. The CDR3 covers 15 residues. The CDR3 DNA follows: TGCGCCAGCAGCCCAGACGAGGGGGCGGGCTATGGCTACACCTTC. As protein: CASSPDEGAGYGYTF.

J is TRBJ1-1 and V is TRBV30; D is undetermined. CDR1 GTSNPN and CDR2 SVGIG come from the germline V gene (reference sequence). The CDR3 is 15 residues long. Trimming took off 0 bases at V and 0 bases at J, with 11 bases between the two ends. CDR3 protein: CAWSVPVVLNTEAFF. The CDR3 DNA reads TGTGCCTGGAGTGTACCAGTGGTGTTGAACACTGAAGCTTTCTTT.

CDR3 nucleotide sequence: TGTGCCAGCAGCTCTCCGATACTAGCGGGGGGACCCCCTAGCACAGATACGCAGTATTTT. Amino acids: CASSSPILAGGPPSTDTQYF. The chain couples TRBV5-4 to TRBJ2-3, with 12 bases matching TRBD2. CDR1 and CDR2 from the germline V gene are SGHNT and YYREEE (reference sequence). Losses at the gene ends were 3 bases for V and 0 bases for J; bases not matched to a gene: 14. The CDR3 contains 20 residues.

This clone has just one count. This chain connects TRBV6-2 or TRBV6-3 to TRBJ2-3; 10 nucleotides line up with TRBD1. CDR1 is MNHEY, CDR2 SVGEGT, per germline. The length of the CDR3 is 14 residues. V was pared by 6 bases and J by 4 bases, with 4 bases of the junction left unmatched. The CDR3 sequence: CASSLTGGADTQYF. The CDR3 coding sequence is TGTGCCAGCAGCCTGACAGGGGGCGCAGATACGCAGTATTTT.

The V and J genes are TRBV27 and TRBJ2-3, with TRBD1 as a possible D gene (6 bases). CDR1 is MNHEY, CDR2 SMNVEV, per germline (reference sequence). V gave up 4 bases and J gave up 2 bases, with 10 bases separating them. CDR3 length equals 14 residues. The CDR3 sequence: CASSYQGITDTQYF. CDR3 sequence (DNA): TGTGCCAGCAGTTACCAGGGGATCACAGATACGCAGTATTTT.

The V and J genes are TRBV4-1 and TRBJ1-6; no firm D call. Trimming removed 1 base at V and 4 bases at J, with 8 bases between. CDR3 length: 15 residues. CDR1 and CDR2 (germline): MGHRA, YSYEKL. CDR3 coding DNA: TGCGCCAGCAGCCAAGGGGGAGTGTATAATTCACCCCTCCACTTT. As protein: CASSQGGVYNSPLHF.

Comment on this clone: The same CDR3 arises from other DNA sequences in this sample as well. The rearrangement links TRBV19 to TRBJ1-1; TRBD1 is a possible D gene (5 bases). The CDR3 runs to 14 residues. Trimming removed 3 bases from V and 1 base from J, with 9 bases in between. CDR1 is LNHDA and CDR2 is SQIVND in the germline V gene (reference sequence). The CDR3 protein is CASSIGHQNTEAFF. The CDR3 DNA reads TGTGCCAGTAGTATCGGACACCAGAACACTGAAGCTTTCTTT.

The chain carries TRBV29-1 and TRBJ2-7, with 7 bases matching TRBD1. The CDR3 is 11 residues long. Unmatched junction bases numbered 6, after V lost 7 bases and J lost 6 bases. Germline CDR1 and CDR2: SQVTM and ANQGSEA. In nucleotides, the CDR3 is TGCAGCGGGACGACAGGGACCGAGCAGTACTTC. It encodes CSGTTGTEQYF.

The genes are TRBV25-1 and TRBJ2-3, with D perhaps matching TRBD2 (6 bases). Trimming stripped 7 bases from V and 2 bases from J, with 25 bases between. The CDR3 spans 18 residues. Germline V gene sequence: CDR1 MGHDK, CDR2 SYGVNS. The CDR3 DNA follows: TGTGCCAGCACCCCGGCCGCAGCAGGCGGGGTGATCACAGATACGCAGTATTTT. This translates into CASTPAAAGGVITDTQYF.

The CDR3 DNA reads as TGTGCCAGCAGCGAGGACAGGGCCACAGATACGCAGTATTTT. Its translation is CASSEDRATDTQYF. The V call is TRBV28, the J call TRBJ2-3; TRBD1 matches at 8 bases. Germline lookup yields CDR1 MDHEN and CDR2 SYDVKM. With 6 bases clipped from V and 2 bases from J, the junction kept 4 bases outside the gene matches. The CDR3 contains 14 residues.

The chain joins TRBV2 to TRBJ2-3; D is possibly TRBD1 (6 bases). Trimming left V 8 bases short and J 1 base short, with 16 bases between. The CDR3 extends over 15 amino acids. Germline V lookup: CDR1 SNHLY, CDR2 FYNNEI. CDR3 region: CASLRGGHRTDTQYF. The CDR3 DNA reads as TGTGCCAGCTTGAGAGGGGGACACCGCACAGATACGCAGTATTTT.

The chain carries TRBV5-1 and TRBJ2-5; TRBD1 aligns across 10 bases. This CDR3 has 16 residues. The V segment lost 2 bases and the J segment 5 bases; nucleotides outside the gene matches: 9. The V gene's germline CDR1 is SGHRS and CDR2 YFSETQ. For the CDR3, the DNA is TGCGCCAGCAGCTTATTCGGGACAGGGGACATGGAGACCCAGTACTTC. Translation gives CASSLFGTGDMETQYF.

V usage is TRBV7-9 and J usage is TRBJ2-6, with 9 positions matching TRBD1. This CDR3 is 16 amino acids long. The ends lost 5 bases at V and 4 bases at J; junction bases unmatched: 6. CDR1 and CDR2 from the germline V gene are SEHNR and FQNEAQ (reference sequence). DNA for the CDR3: TGTGCCAGCAGCCTTACAGGGGGCACCGGGGCCAACGTCCTGACTTTC. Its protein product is CASSLTGGTGANVLTF.

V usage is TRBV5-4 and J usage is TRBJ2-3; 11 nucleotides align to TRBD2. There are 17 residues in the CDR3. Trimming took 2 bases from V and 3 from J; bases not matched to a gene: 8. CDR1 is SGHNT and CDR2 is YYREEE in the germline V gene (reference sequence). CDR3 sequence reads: CASSFFSGGASTDTQYF. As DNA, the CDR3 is TGTGCCAGCAGCTTTTTTAGCGGGGGGGCTAGTACAGATACGCAGTATTTT.

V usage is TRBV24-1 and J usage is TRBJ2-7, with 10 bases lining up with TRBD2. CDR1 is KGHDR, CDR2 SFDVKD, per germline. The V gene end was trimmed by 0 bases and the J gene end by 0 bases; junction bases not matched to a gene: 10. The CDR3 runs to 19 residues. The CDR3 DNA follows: TGTGCCACCAGTGATTTGGTGTCTAGCGGGGGTCTAATCTCCTACGAGCAGTACTTC. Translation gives CATSDLVSSGGLISYEQYF.

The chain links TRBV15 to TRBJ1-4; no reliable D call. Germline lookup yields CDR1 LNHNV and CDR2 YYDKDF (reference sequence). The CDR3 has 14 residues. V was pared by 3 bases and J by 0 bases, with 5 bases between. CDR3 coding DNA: TGTGCCACCAGCAGTAAAGCAACTAATGAAAAACTGTTTTTT. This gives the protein CATSSKATNEKLFF.

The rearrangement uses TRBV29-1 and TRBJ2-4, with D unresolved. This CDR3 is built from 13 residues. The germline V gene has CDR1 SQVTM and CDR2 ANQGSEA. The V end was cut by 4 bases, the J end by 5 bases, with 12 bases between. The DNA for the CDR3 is TGCAGCGTTGTGGGGTTTAACGAAAACATTCAGTACTTC. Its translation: CSVVGFNENIQYF.

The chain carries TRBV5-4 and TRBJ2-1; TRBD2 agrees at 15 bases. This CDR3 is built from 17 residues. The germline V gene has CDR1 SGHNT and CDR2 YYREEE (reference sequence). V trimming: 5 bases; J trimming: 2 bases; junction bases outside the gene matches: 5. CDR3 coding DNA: TGTGCCAGCAGGCCCCGGACTAGCGGGGGGGCCTACAATGAGCAGTTCTTC. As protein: CASRPRTSGGAYNEQFF. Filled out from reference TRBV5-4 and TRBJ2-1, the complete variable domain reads ETGVTQSPTHLIKTRGQQVTLRCSSQSGHNTVSWYQQALGQGPQFIFQYYREEENGRGNFPPRFSGLQFPNYSSELNVNALELDDSALYLCASRPRTSGGAYNEQFFGPGTRLTVL.

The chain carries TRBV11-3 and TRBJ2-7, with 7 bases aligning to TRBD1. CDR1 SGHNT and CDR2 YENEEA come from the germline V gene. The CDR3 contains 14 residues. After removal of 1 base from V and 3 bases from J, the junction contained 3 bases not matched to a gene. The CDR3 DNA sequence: TGTGCCAGCAGCTTAGGACAGGGAAACTACGAGCAGTACTTC. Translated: CASSLGQGNYEQYF.